The 17 T cell receptor beta chains below all came from one sample that was sequenced in a study of blood T cell repertoires in COVID-19. Assay used: immunoSEQ multiplex PCR; TCRdb lists only in-frame clones, some missing. This table holds around 180,000 clones, under 80% found once. The sample was peripheral blood. These receptors were taken from an elderly woman with acute or convalescent COVID-19.

This clone was seen a handful of times. CDR3 DNA sequence: TGTGCCAGCAGTCCGGCAGGGGTGAGGGATACGCAGTATTTT. Translated: CASSPAGVRDTQYF. This rearrangement joins TRBV11-2 to TRBJ2-3; D may be TRBD1 (6 bases). V was shortened by 6 bases and J by 6 bases, with 16 bases between the two germline ends. Germline V gene sequence: CDR1 SGHAT, CDR2 FQNNGV. This CDR3 is built from 14 residues.

In this sample, this clone turned up a few times. The CDR3 reads CASSEGGGSDHLHF. In nucleotides, the CDR3 is TGTGCCAGCAGTGAAGGCGGGGGCTCAGATCACCTCCACTTT. This chain joins TRBV6-1 and TRBJ1-6; D perhaps matches TRBD1 (6 bases). The V gene's germline CDR1 is MNHNS and CDR2 SASEGT. Trimming removed 1 base at V and 15 bases at J, with 16 bases between. The CDR3 sequence is 14 residues long.

The chain joins TRBV11-2 to TRBJ2-6, with 8 bases identical to TRBD1. The CDR3 is 17 residues long. Germline trimming cut 3 bases from V and 0 bases from J; bases unmatched to any gene: 4. Germline CDR1 and CDR2: SGHAT and FQNNGV. The CDR3 loop is CASSFLTGVSGANVLTF. The CDR3 nucleotides are TGTGCCAGCAGCTTCCTGACAGGGGTCTCTGGGGCCAACGTCCTGACTTTC.

V usage is TRBV6-5 and J usage is TRBJ2-1; possibly TRBD2 for D (8 bases). V shed 4 bases and J shed 3 bases, with 16 bases lying between them. The CDR3 has 16 residues. Germline CDR1 is MNHEY and CDR2 is SVGAGI. The CDR3 sequence is CASSFGRGHDYNEQFF. CDR3 bases: TGTGCCAGCAGTTTCGGGAGGGGGCACGACTACAATGAGCAGTTCTTC.

This clone occurred once. The V gene is TRBV7-2, the J gene TRBJ2-7; 9 bases are a match to TRBD1. The CDR3 runs 15 residues. Germline V CDR1 and CDR2: SGHTA, FQGNSA. V lost 1 base, J lost 2 bases, and 3 bases stayed unmatched. The CDR3 protein is CASSLDGDRAYEQYF. Written as DNA, the CDR3 is TGTGCCAGCAGCTTAGACGGGGACAGGGCCTACGAGCAGTACTTC.

The chain carries TRBV19 and TRBJ1-1, with 7 bases aligning to TRBD1. The germline V gene encodes CDR1 LNHDA and CDR2 SQIVND (reference sequence). The trim removed 5 bases at V and 8 bases at J, leaving 14 bases unmatched. This CDR3 contains 15 residues. CDR3: CASSPQPGQALEAFF. CDR3 coding DNA: TGTGCCAGTAGTCCTCAACCCGGACAGGCCTTGGAAGCTTTCTTT.

This chain links TRBV6-1 with TRBJ2-2; 9 nucleotides align to TRBD2. CDR1 and CDR2 (germline): MNHNS, SASEGT. This CDR3 has 17 residues. J lost 1 base, V lost 4 bases, and 7 bases had no gene match. The CDR3 nucleotides are TGTGCCAGCAGTGGGACTAGCGAGCTCCTGAACACCGGGGAGCTGTTTTTT. Protein: CASSGTSELLNTGELFF.

This chain joins TRBV30 and TRBJ2-7; a possible D gene is TRBD2 (6 bases). Trimming shortened V by 0 bases and J by 7 bases, and 13 bases separated the two germline ends. The length of the CDR3 is 13 residues. Looked up from germline, CDR1 is GTSNPN and CDR2 is SVGIG (reference sequence). The CDR3 coding sequence is TGTGCCTGGAGTGTACAAGAGGCGGGGGAGCAGTACTTC. It yields the protein CAWSVQEAGEQYF.

This chain uses TRBV5-1 with TRBJ2-5; 9 nucleotides match TRBD2. The length of the CDR3 is 14 residues. In germline, CDR1 is SGHRS, CDR2 YFSETQ. The J segment lost 7 bases and the V segment lost 5 bases, leaving 9 bases of the junction unmatched. The CDR3 here is CASREAGGPGTQYF. In DNA form, the CDR3 reads TGCGCCAGCAGGGAAGCGGGAGGCCCGGGGACCCAGTACTTC.

This clone has a single count. The chain uses TRBV28 and TRBJ1-2, with D possibly being TRBD1 (6 bases). CDR3 size: 13 residues. CDR1 and CDR2 from the germline V gene are MDHEN and SYDVKM. Trimming pared 5 bases from V and 8 bases from J, leaving 15 bases between. As DNA, the CDR3 is TGTGCCAGCAGTACAGGGAGCTCCTCGGGCTACACCTTC. Its translation: CASSTGSSSGYTF.

This chain joins TRBV7-9 and TRBJ2-7, with 7 bases aligning to TRBD1. The V gene end was trimmed by 5 bases and the J gene end by 5 bases; junction bases not matched to a gene: 6. This CDR3 has 13 residues. Germline assignment: CDR1 SEHNR and CDR2 FQNEAQ (reference sequence). This chain's CDR3 is CASSRTDRDEQYF. In nucleotides, the CDR3 is TGTGCCAGCAGCCGAACTGACAGGGACGAGCAGTACTTC.

The chain joins TRBV5-4 to TRBJ2-7; 9 nucleotides agree with TRBD1. The germline V gene encodes CDR1 SGHNT and CDR2 YYREEE (reference sequence). V was clipped by 0 bases and J by 1 base; unmatched bases: 5. This CDR3 has 16 residues. The CDR3 here is CASSLGRDRASYEQYF. The DNA of the CDR3 is TGTGCCAGCAGCTTGGGCCGGGACAGGGCGTCCTACGAGCAGTACTTC.

The rearrangement joins TRBV11-2 to TRBJ2-1; the match to TRBD2 covers 7 bases. CDR1 and CDR2 from the germline V gene are SGHAT and FQNNGV. Trimming cost V 1 base and J 2 bases; bases outside gene matches: 5. The CDR3 length is 16 residues. CDR3 in amino acids: CASSLGASGPYNEQFF. The DNA of the CDR3 is TGTGCCAGCAGCTTAGGGGCTAGCGGCCCCTACAATGAGCAGTTCTTC. Variable domain in full (rest from reference TRBV11-2 and TRBJ2-1): EAGVAQSPRYKIIEKRQSVAFWCNPISGHATLYWYQQILGQGPKLLIQFQNNGVVDDSQLPKDRFSAERLKGVDSTLKIQPAKLEDSAVYLCASSLGASGPYNEQFFGPGTRLTVL.

The V gene is TRBV28, the J gene TRBJ1-1; D is ambiguous. CDR1 is MDHEN, CDR2 SYDVKM, per germline. V was trimmed by 4 bases and J by 1 base, leaving 16 bases between them. The CDR3 contains 16 residues. This CDR3 is CASSYLQSLPNTEAFF. CDR3 bases: TGTGCCAGCAGTTACCTACAGTCATTACCGAACACTGAAGCTTTCTTT.

The chain couples TRBV6-6 to TRBJ1-4; TRBD1 matches 8 bases. V lost 6 bases, J lost 8 bases, and 11 bases stayed unmatched. Per the germline V gene, CDR1 is MNHNY and CDR2 is SVGAGI (reference sequence). The length of the CDR3 is 15 residues. The DNA for the CDR3 is TGTGCCAGCAGAAATACCGGGACAGGTGGCGAAAAACTGTTTTTT. Translated: CASRNTGTGGEKLFF.

The rearrangement links TRBV6-2 or TRBV6-3 to TRBJ2-3, with D possibly TRBD2 on 6 matching bases. The CDR3 has 15 amino acids. The V gene lost 2 bases and the J gene lost 0 bases, with 9 bases spanning the gap. Germline loops: CDR1 MNHEY, CDR2 SVGEGT. CDR3 residues: CASSYGAGSTDTQYF. DNA of the CDR3: TGTGCCAGCAGTTACGGGGCGGGGAGCACAGATACGCAGTATTTT.

The rearrangement uses TRBV27 and TRBJ1-1; D might be TRBD1 (6 bases). Trimming took 7 bases from V and 4 from J, leaving 34 bases between them. CDR1 is MNHEY, CDR2 SMNVEV, per germline (reference sequence). This CDR3 has 20 amino acids. Written as DNA, the CDR3 is TGTGCCAGCAACCGGGGGGCGGGCCCAGGGATGTCGGTCGGGGGCACTGAAGCTTTCTTT. Its translation is CASNRGAGPGMSVGGTEAFF.